This TCR beta chain was obtained from a study of shared clonotypes between healthy human individuals. The repertoire was sequenced with immunoSEQ multiplex PCR; TCRdb's copy has only in-frame clones and lacks some. Of about 1.5 million clones in the sample, more than 95% were seen once. With 4 bases removed from V and 7 bases from J, the gap between germline ends came to 13 bases. CDR3 length: 14 amino acids. CDR1 is MNHNS, CDR2 SASEGT, per germline. V usage is TRBV6-1 and J usage is TRBJ2-2, with D possibly called TRBD1 or TRBD2 (5 bases each). The clonotype comes from a man aged 25-40 years in good health. The specimen was naive CD4+ T cells sorted from blood. Sample subset: CD45RA+ positively selected. The CDR3 reads CASSGGNRVGELFF. The CDR3 nucleotides read TGTGCCAGCAGTGGGGGGAACCGTGTCGGGGAGCTGTTTTTT.